These 29 T cell receptor beta chains originate from one sample sequenced in a study of blood T cell repertoires in COVID-19 (dated by TCRdb to the early 2020s). The library was made by the immunoSEQ multiplex PCR assay. In its TCRdb copy, this immuneACCESS table keeps in-frame sequences only and misses some clones. Where compared with another copy, unresolved V genes explain less than half of these, and the others have no known cause. The sample profile shows about 330,000 clones; roughly 85% of them were found once. Approximately 7.6% of the sample rests with the top ten. Sequenced: peripheral blood. The receptors stem from a human donor in a cohort sampled during active COVID-19.

In its sample, this clone was seen once. The chain combines TRBV5-4 with TRBJ2-7; possibly TRBD2 for D (6 bases). Deletions cut 5 bases from V and 5 bases from J, with 20 bases between. The length of the CDR3 is 15 residues. Germline CDR1 is SGHNT and CDR2 is YYREEE (reference sequence). DNA for the CDR3: TGTGCCAGCAGGACTAGATCGCAGGAACACCACGAGCAGTACTTC. It specifies CASRTRSQEHHEQYF.

J is TRBJ1-2 and V is TRBV6-5, with 7 bases that match TRBD1. CDR3 length: 14 residues. CDR1 is MNHEY, CDR2 SVGAGI, per germline. V was clipped by 5 bases and J by 4 bases; unmatched bases: 7. This chain's CDR3 is CASSPTGPLYGYTF. The CDR3 coding sequence is TGTGCCAGCAGTCCGACAGGGCCACTCTATGGCTACACCTTC.

This clone has more than one count but fewer than ten. The chain recombines TRBV5-1 with TRBJ2-2, with D possibly TRBD1 on 6 matching bases. This CDR3 region has 15 residues. CDR1 is SGHRS and CDR2 is YFSETQ in the germline V gene. With 2 bases removed from V and 5 bases from J, the gap between germline ends came to 13 bases. CDR3 amino acids: CASSFTGRETGELFF. CDR3 in DNA: TGCGCCAGCAGCTTCACAGGGCGTGAAACCGGGGAGCTGTTTTTT.

The V call is TRBV25-1, the J call TRBJ1-6; D ambiguous. The CDR3 is 14 residues long. V was clipped by 4 bases and J by 0 bases, with 4 bases between them. Germline V gene sequence: CDR1 MGHDK, CDR2 SYGVNS. The CDR3 bases are TGTGCCAGCAGTGGTAGCTCCTATAATTCACCCCTCCACTTT. Protein product: CASSGSSYNSPLHF.

In this sample, this clone turned up once. The rearrangement joins TRBV30 to TRBJ1-2, with TRBD1 matching 9 bases. Germline V gene data show CDR1 as GTSNPN and CDR2 as SVGIG (reference sequence). This CDR3 region has 15 residues. Trimming removed 5 bases from V and 7 bases from J; junction bases left unmatched: 14. The CDR3 reads CAWGSLRDREGGYTF. The CDR3 DNA is TGTGCCTGGGGTTCCCTTAGGGACAGGGAAGGTGGCTACACCTTC.

The V gene is TRBV21-1, the J gene TRBJ1-3; TRBD1 is taken as the D call from the table, unchecked against the DNA. TRBV21-1 is assigned pseudogene status. The CDR3 is 21 amino acids. Here the CDR3 DNA reads TGTGCCAGCAGCCGAACCAGTTCCTCGGACAGGGAGGGTTTCTCTGGAAACACCATATATTTT. Amino acid sequence: CASSRTSSSDREGFSGNTIYF.

Remarks on this clone: The same CDR3 also results from other DNA sequences found in this sample. The J gene is TRBJ2-7, the V gene TRBV9, with D possibly TRBD2 on 6 matching bases. Germline CDR1 and CDR2: SGDLS and YYNGEE. The CDR3 totals 15 residues. Trimming cost V 0 bases and J 0 bases, with 10 bases left between them. The CDR3 nucleotides are TGTGCCAGCAGCGTAGGTGGGGGGACCTCCTACGAGCAGTACTTC. Translating it yields CASSVGGGTSYEQYF. The full variable domain, with the rest looked up from reference TRBV9 and TRBJ2-7, is DSGVTQTPKHLITATGQRVTLRCSPRSGDLSVYWYQQSLDQGLQFLIQYYNGEERAKGNILERFSAQQFPDLHSELNLSSLELGDSALYFCASSVGGGTSYEQYFGPGTRLTVT.

The chain joins TRBV9 to TRBJ1-6, with TRBD1 as a possible D gene (6 bases). V was pared by 1 base and J by 2 bases, with 10 bases between. Germline V gives CDR1 SGDLS, CDR2 YYNGEE. The CDR3 extends over 16 amino acids. CDR3 DNA sequence: TGTGCCAGCAGCGTACGACAGGAGACCTATAATTCACCCCTCCACTTT. Translation: CASSVRQETYNSPLHF.

The chain is built from TRBV5-6 and TRBJ1-1, with no clear D. This CDR3 contains 12 residues. V gave up 0 bases and J gave up 3 bases, with 3 bases separating them. Germline loops: CDR1 SGHDT, CDR2 YYEEEE. Written as DNA, the CDR3 is TGTGCCAGCAGCTTGGGGCACACTGAAGCTTTCTTT. As protein: CASSLGHTEAFF.

This chain uses TRBV19 with TRBJ1-2; weak D call: TRBD1 (6 bases). Trimming stripped 6 bases from V and 6 bases from J, with 14 bases between. The CDR3 is made up of 13 amino acids. Germline values: CDR1 LNHDA, CDR2 SQIVND (reference sequence). In nucleotides, the CDR3 is TGTGCCAGTAGCCCAGGGGATTTTAATGGCTACACCTTC. Protein product: CASSPGDFNGYTF.

The chain recombines TRBV30 with TRBJ1-1; possible D gene TRBD1, 5 bases. The CDR3 sequence is 17 residues long. With 0 bases removed from V and 7 bases from J, the gap between germline ends came to 24 bases. The V gene's germline CDR1 is GTSNPN and CDR2 SVGIG (reference sequence). The CDR3, as DNA: TGTGCCTGGAGTGTAGGGGCAGTAAAACGCCCGTACCTTGAAGCTTTCTTT. This gives the protein CAWSVGAVKRPYLEAFF.

The chain combines TRBV3-1 (or the pseudogene TRBV3-2) with TRBJ1-2; TRBD1 matches 8 bases. Germline CDR1 reads LGHDT; CDR2 reads YNNKEL (reference sequence). The CDR3 is 16 residues long. J gave up 5 bases and V 0 bases, and 8 bases lay outside the gene matches. CDR3 in DNA: TGTGCCAGCAGCCAAGATCTTACAGGGGGGAAGTATGGCTACACCTTC. Protein sequence: CASSQDLTGGKYGYTF.

This sequence joins TRBV15 and TRBJ2-1; 10 nucleotides align to TRBD2. The V and J ends lost 5 bases and 3 bases, in that order; junction bases with no gene match: 7. This CDR3 has 16 amino acids. Germline V CDR1 and CDR2: LNHNV, YYDKDF (reference sequence). CDR3: CATSGISGGYYNEQFF. The DNA for the CDR3 is TGTGCCACCAGCGGGATTAGCGGGGGGTACTACAATGAGCAGTTCTTC.

V usage is TRBV5-1 and J usage is TRBJ2-7; the match to TRBD1 covers 8 bases. CDR1 is SGHRS, CDR2 YFSETQ, per germline. The CDR3 covers 16 residues. V lost 4 bases to trimming and J lost 2 bases; unmatched junction nucleotides: 11. The CDR3 DNA reads as TGCGCCAGCAGCGCGGGCGACAGGGGATTAGCCTACGAGCAGTACTTC. It codes for CASSAGDRGLAYEQYF.

The J gene is TRBJ2-7, the V gene TRBV25-1; no clear D. Germline V gene sequence: CDR1 MGHDK, CDR2 SYGVNS. V lost 0 bases, J lost 0 bases, and 6 bases lay in between. The CDR3 spans 14 residues. The CDR3, as DNA: TGTGCCAGCAGTGAATACAGAGGCTCCTACGAGCAGTACTTC. Protein sequence: CASSEYRGSYEQYF.

This chain links TRBV7-9 with TRBJ2-1, with 9 positions matching TRBD2. The length of the CDR3 is 15 residues. The germline V gene has CDR1 SEHNR and CDR2 FQNEAQ (reference sequence). V was pared by 5 bases and J by 5 bases, with 7 bases of the junction left unmatched. The DNA of the CDR3 is TGTGCCAGCAGCCCGGGACTAGCCATCCACAATGAGCAGTTCTTC. The encoded protein is CASSPGLAIHNEQFF.

The chain uses TRBV7-8 and TRBJ1-4; TRBD1 agrees at 7 bases. The V segment lost 2 bases and the J segment 1 base; nucleotides outside the gene matches: 10. Per the germline V gene, CDR1 is SGHVS and CDR2 is FQNEAQ. The length of the CDR3 is 18 residues. The DNA of the CDR3 is TGTGCCAGCAGCTTAATTTTTCGCAGGGGGTTAACTAATGAAAAACTGTTTTTT. Encoded protein: CASSLIFRRGLTNEKLFF.

The V and J genes are TRBV2 and TRBJ1-5; the D is unclear. V was trimmed by 6 bases and J by 7 bases, leaving 10 bases between them. Germline CDR1 and CDR2: SNHLY and FYNNEI. The CDR3 is made up of 12 amino acids. CDR3 sequence reads: CASSPSSQPQHF. Here the CDR3 DNA reads TGTGCCAGCAGCCCCTCGAGCCAGCCCCAGCATTTT.

This clone was seen just once. This sequence joins TRBV3-1 (or the pseudogene TRBV3-2) and TRBJ2-3, with TRBD2 matching 11 bases. The CDR3 runs to 17 residues. Germline V gene lookup returns CDR1 LGHDT and CDR2 YNNKEL (reference sequence). After removal of 4 bases from V and 5 bases from J, the junction contained 11 bases not matched to a gene. DNA of the CDR3: TGTGCCAGCAGCCGAAGCCCTAGCGGGGGGCATGGAGATACGCAGTATTTT. Translating it yields CASSRSPSGGHGDTQYF.

The rearrangement joins TRBV7-3 to TRBJ2-2, with D hard to call. Germline values: CDR1 SGHTA, CDR2 FQGTGA. V was clipped by 1 base and J by 2 bases, with 8 bases between them. This CDR3 spans 15 amino acids. The DNA of the CDR3 is TGTGCCAGCAGCTTAAGTAGCAGAAACACCGGGGAGCTGTTTTTT. Protein sequence: CASSLSSRNTGELFF.

This clone has a single count. The chain employs TRBV6-6 and TRBJ1-1; D gene unclear. This CDR3 spans 13 amino acids. V lost 6 bases and J 3 bases, leaving 11 bases between the germline ends. Germline V gene lookup returns CDR1 MNHNY and CDR2 SVGAGI (reference sequence). Here the CDR3 reads CASSSDGDTEAFF. Here the CDR3 DNA reads TGTGCCAGCAGCTCCGACGGGGACACTGAAGCTTTCTTT.

The rearrangement uses TRBV27 and TRBJ2-7; the match to TRBD2 covers 12 bases. Germline lookup yields CDR1 MNHEY and CDR2 SMNVEV (reference sequence). The CDR3 length is 15 residues. The J segment lost 3 bases and the V segment lost 7 bases, leaving 7 bases of the junction unmatched. CDR3 protein: CASTLAGGGYYEQYF. In nucleotides, the CDR3 is TGTGCCAGCACCCTAGCGGGGGGGGGATACTACGAGCAGTACTTC.

The J gene is TRBJ1-3, the V gene TRBV5-1, with D possibly matching TRBD1 (5 bases). Per the germline V gene, CDR1 is SGHRS and CDR2 is YFSETQ. V lost 0 bases and J lost 4, with 17 bases in between. This CDR3 contains 17 residues. The CDR3 region is CASSLGTRPLAGNTIYF. In nucleotides, the CDR3 is TGCGCCAGCAGCTTGGGGACACGGCCTCTTGCGGGAAACACCATATATTTT.

The genes are TRBV5-1 and TRBJ2-1; 11 bases fit TRBD2. Trimming cost V 4 bases and J 5 bases; bases outside gene matches: 8. Looked up from germline, CDR1 is SGHRS and CDR2 is YFSETQ. The CDR3 runs to 16 residues. This CDR3 is CASSISSGGFNNEQFF. CDR3 coding DNA: TGCGCCAGCAGCATCTCTAGCGGGGGGTTCAACAATGAGCAGTTCTTC. Full variable domain (rest looked up from reference TRBV5-1 and TRBJ2-1): KAGVTQTPRYLIKTRGQQVTLSCSPISGHRSVSWYQQTPGQGLQFLFEYFSETQRNKGNFPGRFSGRQFSNSRSEMNVSTLELGDSALYLCASSISSGGFNNEQFFGPGTRLTVL.

The CDR3, as DNA: TGTGCCAGCAGTCCTCAGGGGGCCAACACTGAAGCTTTCTTT. Its protein product is CASSPQGANTEAFF. V usage is TRBV6-5 and J usage is TRBJ1-1, with TRBD1 matching 8 bases. CDR3 size: 14 residues. J lost 2 bases, V lost 5 bases, and 4 bases had no gene match. CDR1 is MNHEY, CDR2 SVGAGI, per germline.

This clone has a handful of counts. The chain recombines TRBV12-5 with TRBJ1-5, with a possible D match to TRBD1 (5 bases). There are 17 residues in the CDR3. The V gene lost 1 base and the J gene lost 2 bases, with 15 bases spanning the gap. In germline, CDR1 is LGHNT, CDR2 FRNRAP. CDR3 bases: TGTGCTAGTGGTTTGGGACAGATAGGCGGTGGCAATCAGCCCCAGCATTTT. The encoded protein is CASGLGQIGGGNQPQHF.

This sequence joins TRBV5-6 and TRBJ1-1, with no clear D. Germline CDR1 is SGHDT and CDR2 is YYEEEE. With 2 bases removed from V and 3 bases from J, the gap between germline ends came to 8 bases. The CDR3 has 13 residues. The CDR3 bases are TGTGCCAGCAGCTTAGCACAGCACACTGAAGCTTTCTTT. As protein: CASSLAQHTEAFF.

A remark on this clone: The sample contains more than one DNA sequence encoding this CDR3. The rearrangement links TRBV18 to TRBJ2-7; 7 bases map to TRBD1. This CDR3 contains 14 residues. The germline V gene has CDR1 KGHSH and CDR2 LQKENI. J lost 2 bases, V lost 0 bases, and 1 base had no gene match. The CDR3 region is CASSPPGQPYEQYF. The CDR3 DNA follows: TGTGCCAGCTCACCACCGGGACAGCCCTACGAGCAGTACTTC.

This chain joins TRBV6-5 and TRBJ2-7, with D maybe TRBD1 (5 bases). Germline V gene sequence: CDR1 MNHEY, CDR2 SVGAGI. Trimming took off 5 bases at V and 3 bases at J, with 11 bases between the two ends. The CDR3 contains 13 residues. CDR3 amino acids: CASSPPGIYEQYF. In DNA, the CDR3 is TGTGCCAGCAGTCCCCCAGGGATCTACGAGCAGTACTTC.